One and the same sample provided the 22 T cell receptor beta chains below, sequenced in a study of Ad26.COV2.S vaccination and SARS-CoV-2 variants (dated by TCRdb to the early 2020s). The library was made by the immunoSEQ multiplex PCR assay. TCRdb provides this immuneACCESS table in a form limited to in-frame rearrangements. Some clones are lacking; in checked studies, under half of them reflect an unresolved V gene, and why the rest are absent is not known. This sample has about 680,000 clones in its table, and about 90% of those were observed once. The ten top clones hold around 1.5% of the sample. This specimen's treatment or condition label, per the study, means: roughly 18 received Ad26.COV2.S at low or high dose, single or two shots; five or six received placebo; per-sample allocation not given. For vaccine and placebo recipients, the sequenced repertoires came from samples collected on day 63 after the first injection.

Here the sequenced sample was peripheral blood, taken in a trial of Ad26.COV2.S vaccine versus placebo. These receptors all stem from a person between 18 and 59 years old who received the Ad26.COV2.S COVID-19 vaccine or a placebo.

The gene calls are TRBV24-1 and TRBJ1-5, with 9 bases identical to TRBD1. The CDR3 is 21 residues long. With V trimmed by 0 bases and J by 0 bases, 14 bases remained unmatched. Germline CDR1 KGHDR, CDR2 SFDVKD. CDR3 sequence (DNA): TGTGCCACCAGTGATTTGAGAGGGTTACAGGGGGCCCGTTATAGCAATCAGCCCCAGCATTTT. It specifies CATSDLRGLQGARYSNQPQHF.

The chain has TRBV11-2 and TRBJ2-3; 8 nucleotides line up with TRBD2. Per the germline V gene, CDR1 is SGHAT and CDR2 is FQNNGV. V trimming: 4 bases; J trimming: 2 bases; junction bases outside the gene matches: 5. This CDR3 contains 15 residues. The CDR3 loop reads CASSSGGTATDTQYF. In DNA form, the CDR3 reads TGTGCCAGCAGCTCGGGGGGGACTGCCACAGATACGCAGTATTTT.

The chain joins TRBV7-2 to TRBJ2-5; possibly TRBD2 for D (7 bases). The CDR3 totals 14 residues. The ends were cut back, 7 bases at V and 5 bases at J, with 17 bases in the middle. Germline V gene sequence: CDR1 SGHTA, CDR2 FQGNSA. CDR3 protein: CASKPGGPTETQYF. CDR3 bases: TGTGCCAGCAAGCCGGGGGGCCCCACGGAGACCCAGTACTTC.

Turning to this clone: Additional DNA sequences in this sample encode the identical CDR3. The chain links TRBV19 to TRBJ1-1; D call uncertain. Germline CDR1 is LNHDA and CDR2 is SQIVND (reference sequence). The CDR3 is 12 amino acids. The ends were cut back, 1 base at V and 6 bases at J, with 6 bases in the middle. CDR3 DNA sequence: TGTGCCAGTAGTATAGGCGGGGCTGAAGCTTTCTTT. This gives the protein CASSIGGAEAFF.

The rearrangement joins TRBV30 to TRBJ2-7; no firm D call. V was trimmed by 0 bases and J by 7 bases, leaving 4 bases between them. In germline, CDR1 is GTSNPN, CDR2 SVGIG (reference sequence). The CDR3 is 10 amino acids. In DNA form, the CDR3 reads TGTGCCTGGAGTGTAACAGAGCAGTACTTC. This codes for CAWSVTEQYF.

The chain links TRBV7-2 to TRBJ2-5, with D possibly being TRBD2 (5 bases). The CDR3 loop spans 13 amino acids. The germline gives CDR1 SGHTA, CDR2 FQGNSA. Trimming pared 7 bases from V and 3 bases from J, leaving 12 bases between. CDR3 DNA: TGTGCCAGCACCCGGTGGCGGGAAGAGACCCAGTACTTC. Protein sequence: CASTRWREETQYF.

The rearrangement uses TRBV16 and TRBJ1-5; D not resolved. The CDR3 runs 15 residues. The germline gives CDR1 KGHSY, CDR2 FQNENV. V was pared by 4 bases and J by 4 bases, with 14 bases between. CDR3 DNA: TGTGCCAGCAGCCCCGTCGGGAGGTTAAATCAGCCCCAGCATTTT. Encoded protein: CASSPVGRLNQPQHF.

This clone was seen once. V is TRBV5-6 and J is TRBJ2-5; D gene ambiguous. Trimming left V 4 bases short and J 7 bases short, with 11 bases between. Germline CDR1 is SGHDT and CDR2 is YYEEEE. The CDR3 is made up of 12 amino acids. The DNA of the CDR3 is TGTGCCAGCAGCGCCTCGGGTTGGACCCAGTACTTC. This gives the protein CASSASGWTQYF.

This clone was counted a few times. This sequence joins TRBV19 and TRBJ1-5; D gene ambiguous. This CDR3 has 17 residues. Germline CDR1 reads LNHDA; CDR2 reads SQIVND (reference sequence). V lost 3 bases and J lost 0, with 15 bases in between. CDR3 coding DNA: TGTGCCAGTAGTATCCCGGCGTGGGAATATAGCAATCAGCCCCAGCATTTT. Its protein is CASSIPAWEYSNQPQHF.

This chain links TRBV13 with TRBJ2-5, with 10 bases identical to TRBD2. Germline loops: CDR1 PRHDT, CDR2 FYEKMQ (reference sequence). This CDR3 is built from 13 residues. Losses at the gene ends were 1 base for V and 10 bases for J; bases not matched to a gene: 3. The CDR3 DNA sequence: TGTGCCAGCAGCTTAGTGGCTAGCGGGGGCCAGTACTTC. As protein: CASSLVASGGQYF.

The genes are TRBV5-4 and TRBJ2-2, with 10 positions matching TRBD2. This CDR3 has 16 residues. V shed 2 bases and J 0 bases; nucleotides not matched to a gene: 1. Germline V gene sequence: CDR1 SGHNT, CDR2 YYREEE (reference sequence). The CDR3: CASSLGLAANTGELFF. The CDR3 nucleotides read TGTGCCAGCAGCTTAGGACTAGCGGCGAACACCGGGGAGCTGTTTTTT.

V usage is TRBV6-2 or TRBV6-3 and J usage is TRBJ1-1; D is undetermined. Germline V CDR1 and CDR2: MNHEY, SVGEGT. Trimming shortened V by 5 bases and J by 5 bases, and 9 bases separated the two germline ends. This CDR3 is 12 amino acids long. The CDR3 reads CASSVGMTEAFF. CDR3 nucleotides: TGTGCCAGCAGTGTTGGGATGACTGAAGCTTTCTTT.

This clone came up once. The J gene is TRBJ1-5, the V gene TRBV18, with a possible D match to TRBD1 (5 bases). This CDR3 comprises 16 residues. The germline V and J ends were trimmed by 10 bases and 4 bases, with 23 bases remaining between them. Germline V CDR1 and CDR2: KGHSH, LQKENI. The CDR3 protein is CATWDGAGSLNQPQHF. Written as DNA, the CDR3 is TGTGCCACCTGGGACGGAGCAGGGAGCCTAAATCAGCCCCAGCATTTT.

This chain uses TRBV9 with TRBJ2-1, with TRBD1 matching 7 bases. The CDR3 loop spans 15 amino acids. V was clipped by 4 bases and J by 4 bases; unmatched bases: 8. CDR1 and CDR2 from the germline V gene are SGDLS and YYNGEE. In DNA form, the CDR3 reads TGTGCCAGCAGCCTCCGGACAGGAATTTACAATGAGCAGTTCTTC. It yields the protein CASSLRTGIYNEQFF.

This clone was counted a few times. V and J are TRBV30 and TRBJ1-5, with 7 positions matching TRBD1. This CDR3 has 13 amino acids. The junction had 1 base not matched to a gene; V was cut back by 5 bases and J by 0 bases. The germline V gene has CDR1 GTSNPN and CDR2 SVGIG (reference sequence). CDR3 region: CAWGTDSNQPQHF. The CDR3 nucleotides read TGTGCCTGGGGGACAGATAGCAATCAGCCCCAGCATTTT.

The J gene is TRBJ1-4, the V gene TRBV3-1 (or the pseudogene TRBV3-2); 7 nucleotides align to TRBD1. J was trimmed by 7 bases and V by 1 base; bases with no gene match: 9. The germline gives CDR1 LGHDT, CDR2 YNNKEL (reference sequence). This CDR3 spans 16 amino acids. The DNA of the CDR3 is TGTGCCAGCAGCCAAGCGCAGGGGGGCTGGCGTGAAAAACTGTTTTTT. It translates to CASSQAQGGWREKLFF.

The chain uses TRBV25-1 and TRBJ2-1; D not certain. V lost 0 bases and J 7 bases, leaving 13 bases between the germline ends. Germline values: CDR1 MGHDK, CDR2 SYGVNS. This CDR3 contains 15 residues. For the CDR3, the DNA is TGTGCCAGCAGTGAATATATCACAGTAAATAATGAGCAGTTCTTC. Amino acid sequence: CASSEYITVNNEQFF.

The sample holds one count of this clone. The chain links TRBV27 to TRBJ1-2; the D gene is possibly TRBD1 (5 bases). Germline lookup yields CDR1 MNHEY and CDR2 SMNVEV (reference sequence). This CDR3 is 15 amino acids long. The V end lost 6 bases, the J end lost 5 bases, and 19 bases lay between the germline ends. DNA for the CDR3: TGTGCCAGCAGCCCAGCTTCGGGACTTGGGTATGGCTACACCTTC. Protein product: CASSPASGLGYGYTF.

The CDR3 sequence: CASSLDMLNQPQHF. As DNA, the CDR3 is TGTGCCAGCAGTTTGGACATGCTGAATCAGCCCCAGCATTTT. The chain carries TRBV6-2 or TRBV6-3 and TRBJ1-5; D may be TRBD1 (5 bases). The V and J ends lost 4 bases and 4 bases respectively, with 11 bases between them. Germline-derived CDR1 and CDR2 are MNHEY and SVGEGT. The CDR3 consists of 14 residues.

The chain carries TRBV7-9 and TRBJ2-2; tentatively, D is TRBD2 (6 bases). Germline-derived CDR1 and CDR2 are SEHNR and FQNEAQ (reference sequence). This CDR3 is built from 13 residues. V was cut by 6 bases and J by 2 bases, with 7 bases left in between. The CDR3 here is CASSSGNTGELFF. The DNA of the CDR3 is TGTGCCAGCAGTAGCGGTAACACCGGGGAGCTGTTTTTT.

The J gene is TRBJ2-3, the V gene TRBV11-2, with D maybe TRBD2 (7 bases). The CDR3 is 17 residues long. The V and J ends lost 1 base and 3 bases respectively, with 17 bases between them. The germline V gene has CDR1 SGHAT and CDR2 FQNNGV. Written as DNA, the CDR3 is TGTGCCAGCAGCTTAGCTGGGGGGGCTAGCGGAACAGATACGCAGTATTTT. Translation gives CASSLAGGASGTDTQYF.

This chain uses TRBV25-1 with TRBJ1-1; the D gene is possibly TRBD1 (6 bases). The germline V gene encodes CDR1 MGHDK and CDR2 SYGVNS. Trimming shortened V by 6 bases and J by 1 base, and 12 bases separated the two germline ends. This CDR3 has 14 amino acids. CDR3 loop: CASRGGIPNTEAFF. As DNA, the CDR3 is TGTGCCAGCAGAGGGGGAATTCCGAACACTGAAGCTTTCTTT.